A selection of T cell receptor beta chains follows, all from one sample in a study of blood T cell repertoires in COVID-19. This table comes from immunoSEQ multiplex PCR, and its TCRdb copy is limited to in-frame clones, with some not included. Of a few hundred thousand clones in the sample, 85% to 90% were seen once. Sequenced: peripheral blood. Source of these receptors: a woman between 45 and 60 years old with COVID-19, enrolled during active disease. The CDR3 runs from the conserved cysteine through the conserved F or W. The order of the fields is CDR3 protein, CDR3 DNA, clone size, D gene, J gene, V gene. The D gene is left open where the match is weak. Clone size is stated in some rows and not others, as once, few, many or a class when expanded.

CDR3: CASSFSLAGAGELFF
DNA: TGCGCCAGCAGCTTTAGTCTAGCGGGAGCCGGGGAGCTGTTTTTT
size: NA
D: TRBD2
J: TRBJ2-2
V: TRBV5-1

CDR3: CASSERQGGTDTQYF
DNA: TGTGCCAGCAGTGAACGGCAGGGTGGCACAGATACGCAGTATTTT
size: NA
D: NA
J: TRBJ2-3
V: TRBV2

CDR3: CASSWLGSTEAFF
DNA: TGTGCCAGCAGCTGGTTGGGCAGCACTGAAGCTTTCTTT
size: NA
D: NA
J: TRBJ1-1
V: TRBV5-4

CDR3: CAWRQTGAYEQYF
DNA: TGTGCCTGGAGACAGACAGGAGCCTACGAGCAGTACTTC
size: NA
D: NA
J: TRBJ2-7
V: TRBV30

CDR3: CASSGTTTRGEKLFF
DNA: TGTGCCAGCAGTGGAACAACGACACGAGGGGAAAAACTGTTTTTT
size: NA
D: NA
J: TRBJ1-4
V: TRBV25-1

CDR3: CASSPIRAGNTGELFF
DNA: TGTGCCAGCTCACCAATCAGGGCCGGGAACACCGGGGAGCTGTTTTTT
size: NA
D: NA
J: TRBJ2-2
V: TRBV18

CDR3: CASSPSSANEKLFF
DNA: TGTGCCAGCTCACCTTCGTCCGCTAATGAAAAACTGTTTTTT
size: NA
D: NA
J: TRBJ1-4
V: TRBV18

CDR3: CSVENPRGSTEAFF
DNA: TGCAGCGTTGAGAATCCCAGGGGGTCGACTGAAGCTTTCTTT
size: NA
D: TRBD1
J: TRBJ1-1
V: TRBV29-1

CDR3: CASSHGTGYGYTF
DNA: TGTGCCAGCAGTCACGGGACAGGCTATGGCTACACCTTC
size: once
D: TRBD1
J: TRBJ1-2
V: TRBV6-5

CDR3: CASSYEGRETGELFF
DNA: TGTGCCAGCAGTTACGAGGGTAGAGAGACCGGGGAGCTGTTTTTT
size: once
D: NA
J: TRBJ2-2
V: TRBV6-5

CDR3: CASSVGSLAGGRSYNEQFF
DNA: TGTGCCAGCAGCGTAGGTAGCCTAGCGGGAGGCCGCTCCTACAATGAGCAGTTCTTC
size: NA
D: TRBD2
J: TRBJ2-1
V: TRBV9

CDR3: CASSQLTGLAGLTDTQYF
DNA: TGTGCCAGCAGCCAACTTACCGGACTAGCGGGACTCACAGATACGCAGTATTTT
size: NA
D: TRBD2
J: TRBJ2-3
V: TRBV3-1/TRBV3-2

CDR3: CAISGRAEYNEQFF
DNA: TGTGCCATCAGCGGGAGGGCCGAATACAATGAGCAGTTCTTC
size: NA
D: TRBD2
J: TRBJ2-1
V: TRBV10-3

CDR3: CASSSQASGNTIYF
DNA: TGTGCCAGCAGCTCCCAGGCCTCTGGAAACACCATATATTTT
size: NA
D: NA
J: TRBJ1-3
V: TRBV11-3

CDR3: CASSLGLAGGGTDTQYF
DNA: TGCGCCAGCAGCTTGGGACTAGCGGGAGGAGGAACAGATACGCAGTATTTT
size: NA
D: TRBD2
J: TRBJ2-3
V: TRBV5-1

CDR3: CASSWGAASYGYTF
DNA: TGTGCCAGCAGTTGGGGAGCGGCGAGCTATGGCTACACCTTC
size: NA
D: NA
J: TRBJ1-2
V: TRBV6-2/TRBV6-3

CDR3: CASSLLRARSYEQYF
DNA: TGTGCCAGCAGTTTACTACGCGCCAGGTCCTACGAGCAGTACTTC
size: NA
D: NA
J: TRBJ2-7
V: TRBV28

CDR3: CASGPDSGGSETQYF
DNA: TGTGCTAGTGGCCCTGATAGCGGGGGCAGTGAGACCCAGTACTTC
size: NA
D: TRBD2
J: TRBJ2-5
V: TRBV12-5

CDR3: CASSLGLSYNSPLHF
DNA: TGTGCCAGCAGCTTAGGCTTGAGTTATAATTCACCCCTCCACTTT
size: few
D: NA
J: TRBJ1-6
V: TRBV13